What follows are 6 T cell receptor beta chains derived from one specimen sequenced in a study of blood T cell repertoires in COVID-19 (dated by TCRdb to between 2020 and 2021). Library creation used the immunoSEQ multiplex PCR assay. TCRdb took over this immuneACCESS table, retaining in-frame rearrangements with V and J assigned. Such tables are incomplete; in checked studies, under half of the missing clones stem from an unresolved V gene, and the remainder is unexplained. For this sample there are about 23,000 clones; 80% to 90% appear just once. In total, the top ten clones hold roughly a sixth of the sample. The sample comprised peripheral blood. The origin of the receptors is a human donor with acute or convalescent COVID-19. The donor label of this sample is uncertain.

V is TRBV29-1 and J is TRBJ1-3; D unresolved. The CDR3 contains 13 residues. Deletions cut 6 bases from V and 0 bases from J, with 9 bases between. Germline assignment: CDR1 SQVTM and CDR2 ANQGSEA. In DNA, the CDR3 is TGCAGCGTAGGAGGGAACTCTGGAAACACCATATATTTT. This sequence encodes CSVGGNSGNTIYF.

The gene calls are TRBV7-3 and TRBJ2-2; 14 nucleotides align to TRBD2. The CDR3 extends over 20 amino acids. Looked up from germline, CDR1 is SGHTA and CDR2 is FQGTGA. V was clipped by 9 bases and J by 4 bases; unmatched bases: 19. CDR3 nucleotide sequence: TGTGCCAGTAGCCCCGGCCGGCCATCCGGGACTAGCGGGAGCACCGGGGAGCTGTTTTTT. Amino acids: CASSPGRPSGTSGSTGELFF.

This chain connects TRBV6-1 to TRBJ1-3, with D possibly TRBD1 on 5 matching bases. With 2 bases removed from V and 4 bases from J, the gap between germline ends came to 6 bases. The CDR3 has 13 residues. Germline CDR1 reads MNHNS; CDR2 reads SASEGT. The CDR3 loop is CASSEQGGNTIYF. CDR3 sequence (DNA): TGTGCCAGCAGTGAACAGGGAGGAAACACCATATATTTT.

This clone was found a few times. This chain links TRBV19 with TRBJ2-5, with TRBD1 matching 7 bases. The CDR3 has 14 residues. V was clipped by 5 bases and J by 3 bases; unmatched bases: 6. Germline V CDR1 and CDR2: LNHDA, SQIVND (reference sequence). CDR3 amino acids: CASSLPGTEETQYF. CDR3 nucleotides: TGTGCCAGTAGTCTCCCGGGGACAGAAGAGACCCAGTACTTC.

This chain links TRBV29-1 with TRBJ1-2; 7 nucleotides line up with TRBD1. With V trimmed by 7 bases and J by 0 bases, 11 bases remained unmatched. The CDR3 is made up of 15 amino acids. Germline V gene sequence: CDR1 SQVTM, CDR2 ANQGSEA. The CDR3 DNA reads as TGCAGCGAACGAAACCGGGACAGAGCTAACTATGGCTACACCTTC. Translating it yields CSERNRDRANYGYTF.

The rearrangement uses TRBV6-4 and TRBJ1-5; D might be TRBD1 (6 bases). The V gene's germline CDR1 is MRHNA and CDR2 SNTAGT. The CDR3 spans 14 residues. The ends were cut back, 3 bases at V and 1 base at J, with 7 bases in the middle. The CDR3 DNA sequence: TGTGCCAGCAGTGAAACAGGGAGCAATCAGCCCCAGCATTTT. Translation gives CASSETGSNQPQHF.